The 12 T cell receptor beta chains reported below all come from one sample, sequenced in a study of vaccination and CD4 T cells after COVID-19. Treatment: approximately 11-day PBMC culture with coronavirus spike peptide pools or control peptides (ViraFEST assay). These receptors are not linked to any known antigen. An Oncomine TCR Beta short-read assay was used to sequence the DNA from cultured CD4+ T cells. TCRdb re-derived calls from the PCR reads in MiXCR, one entry per CDR3 protein. The data contain over 9,500 distinct CDR3 sequences, 76% of them seen just once; the ten biggest clones take up under 13%. Specimen: CD4+ T cells from blood, cultured in vitro. The receptors originated from a human donor who had recovered from COVID-19.

The chain is built from TRBV10-3 and TRBJ1-3; no definite D call. Between the trimmed V and J ends, which lost 2 bases and 2 bases, there was a span of 4 bases. Germline-derived CDR1 and CDR2 are ENHRY and SYGVKD. The CDR3 loop spans 13 amino acids. This CDR3 is CAISESTGNTIYF. The CDR3 DNA sequence: TGTGCCATCAGTGAGAGTACTGGAAACACCATATATTTT.

This clonotype was picked up a small number of times. The CDR3 bases are TGTGCCACCGGTACAGGGTCTAATCAGCCCCAGCATTTT. It translates to CATGTGSNQPQHF. The chain uses TRBV24-1 and TRBJ1-5; tentatively, D is TRBD1 (6 bases). V was shortened by 9 bases and J by 4 bases, with 12 bases between the two germline ends. The CDR3 extends over 13 amino acids. Per the germline V gene, CDR1 is KGHDR and CDR2 is SFDVKD.

The V call is TRBV3-1, the J call TRBJ2-2; the D gene is possibly TRBD2 (5 bases). Germline V gene data show CDR1 as LGHDT and CDR2 as YNNKEL (reference sequence). Trimming took off 4 bases at V and 5 bases at J, with 14 bases between the two ends. The CDR3 is made up of 15 amino acids. DNA of the CDR3: TGTGCCAGCAGCCTCAACGTCGGGAAGACCGGGGAGCTGTTTTTT. Translating it yields CASSLNVGKTGELFF.

This chain connects TRBV6-1 to TRBJ2-3, with TRBD2 matching over 8 bases. Germline CDR1 is MNHNS and CDR2 is SASEGT. With 6 bases clipped from V and 4 bases from J, the junction kept 3 bases outside the gene matches. The CDR3 is made up of 13 amino acids. The CDR3 region is CASSGGGSDTQYF. CDR3 nucleotides: TGTGCCAGCAGCGGGGGGGGATCAGATACGCAGTATTTT.

This clonotype has a handful of counts. The chain uses TRBV27 and TRBJ2-1, with TRBD1 matching over 10 bases. With 10 bases clipped from V and 5 bases from J, the junction kept 8 bases outside the gene matches. Looked up from germline, CDR1 is MNHEY and CDR2 is SMNVEV (reference sequence). The CDR3 has 14 residues. The CDR3 bases are TGTGCCACCCTAAGGGGACAGGGGAACAATGAGCAGTTCTTC. Residues: CATLRGQGNNEQFF.

V and J are TRBV24-1 and TRBJ2-1; 7 nucleotides align to TRBD2. Germline CDR1 KGHDR, CDR2 SFDVKD. The CDR3 loop spans 14 amino acids. J was trimmed by 3 bases and V by 9 bases; bases with no gene match: 7. CDR3: CATPGSGFYNEQFF. CDR3 DNA sequence: TGTGCCACCCCTGGTAGCGGGTTCTACAATGAGCAGTTCTTC.

This clonotype was found once. The chain is built from TRBV20-1 and TRBJ2-3; perhaps D is TRBD1 or TRBD2 (5 bases each). The CDR3 consists of 13 residues. Germline CDR1 and CDR2: DFQATT and SNEGSKA (reference sequence). V was shortened by 6 bases and J by 6 bases, with 16 bases between the two germline ends. The DNA of the CDR3 is TGCAGTGCCCCAGAGCGGCCAGGGGATACGCAGTATTTT. Amino acids: CSAPERPGDTQYF.

In the case of this clonotype: Its ends do not fully match the called genes, so a read error is possible. The rearrangement links TRBV6-5 to TRBJ2-5, with TRBD1 matching 8 bases. This CDR3 is built from 13 residues. Per the germline V gene, CDR1 is MNHEY and CDR2 is SVGAGI. This CDR3 is CASSLDRAGTQYF. CDR3 coding DNA: TGCGCCAGCAGTTTGGACAGGGCCGGGACCCAGTACTTC.

J is TRBJ1-1 and V is TRBV7-9; 9 nucleotides match TRBD1. Germline V gene data show CDR1 as SEHNR and CDR2 as FQNEAQ (reference sequence). The CDR3 contains 14 residues. The V segment lost 3 bases and the J segment 4 bases; nucleotides outside the gene matches: 3. CDR3 protein: CASSFTGGPTEAFF. DNA of the CDR3: TGTGCCAGCAGCTTTACAGGGGGCCCCACTGAAGCTTTCTTT.

This chain uses TRBV28 with TRBJ2-4; 7 positions agree with TRBD1. Unmatched junction bases numbered 7, after V lost 5 bases and J lost 6 bases. Germline CDR1 reads MDHEN; CDR2 reads SYDVKM. The CDR3 has 14 residues. CDR3 protein: CASSPRQGGNIQYF. The CDR3 bases are TGTGCCAGCAGTCCCAGACAGGGTGGAAACATTCAGTACTTC.

The rearrangement links TRBV5-1 to TRBJ1-5; D is unresolved. Germline CDR1 SGHRS, CDR2 YFSETQ. This CDR3 comprises 15 residues. V gave up 0 bases and J gave up 1 base, with 8 bases separating them. DNA for the CDR3: TGCGCCAGCAGCTTGGCGGCAGGAAGCAATCAGCCCCAGCATTTT. Translated, it gives CASSLAAGSNQPQHF.

This clonotype was counted between two and nine times. The chain recombines TRBV2 with TRBJ1-1; perhaps TRBD1 as D (6 bases). Trimming removed 7 bases from V and 2 bases from J, with 14 bases in between. This CDR3 spans 14 amino acids. Germline V gene data show CDR1 as SNHLY and CDR2 as FYNNEI. The CDR3 DNA follows: TGTGCCAGCATTCAGGACAGAGGAAACACTGAAGCTTTCTTT. Residues: CASIQDRGNTEAFF. Variable domain in full (rest from reference TRBV2 and TRBJ1-1): EPEVTQTPSHQVTQMGQEVILRCVPISNHLYFYWYRQILGQKVEFLVSFYNNEISEKSEIFDDQFSVERPDGSNFTLKIRSTKLEDSAMYFCASIQDRGNTEAFFGQGTRLTVV.